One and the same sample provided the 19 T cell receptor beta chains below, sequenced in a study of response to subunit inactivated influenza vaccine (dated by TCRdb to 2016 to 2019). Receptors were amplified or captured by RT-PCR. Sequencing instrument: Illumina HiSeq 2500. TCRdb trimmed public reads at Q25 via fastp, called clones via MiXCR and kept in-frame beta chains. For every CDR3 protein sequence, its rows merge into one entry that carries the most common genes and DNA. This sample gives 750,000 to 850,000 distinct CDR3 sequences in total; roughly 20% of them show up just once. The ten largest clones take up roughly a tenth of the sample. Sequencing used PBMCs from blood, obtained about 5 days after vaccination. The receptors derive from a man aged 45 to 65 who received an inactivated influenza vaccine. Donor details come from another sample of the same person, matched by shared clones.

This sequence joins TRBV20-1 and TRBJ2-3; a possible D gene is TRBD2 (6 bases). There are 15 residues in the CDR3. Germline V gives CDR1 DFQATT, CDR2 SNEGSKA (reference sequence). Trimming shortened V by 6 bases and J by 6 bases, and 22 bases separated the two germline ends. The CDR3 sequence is CSASPGSLTLDTQYF. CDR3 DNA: TGCAGTGCGTCCCCCGGGAGCCTGACCCTTGATACGCAGTATTTT.

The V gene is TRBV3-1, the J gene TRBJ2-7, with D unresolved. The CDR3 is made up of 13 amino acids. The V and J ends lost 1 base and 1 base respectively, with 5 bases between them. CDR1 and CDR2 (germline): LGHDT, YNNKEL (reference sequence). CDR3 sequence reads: CASSQAASYEQYF. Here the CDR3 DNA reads TGTGCCAGCAGCCAAGCGGCTTCCTACGAGCAGTACTTC.

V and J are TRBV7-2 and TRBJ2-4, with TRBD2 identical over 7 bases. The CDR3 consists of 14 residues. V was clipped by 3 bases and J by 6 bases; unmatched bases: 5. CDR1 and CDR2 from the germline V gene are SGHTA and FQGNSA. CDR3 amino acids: CASSLAGDLNIQYF. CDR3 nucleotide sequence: TGTGCCAGCAGCTTGGCGGGGGATTTAAACATTCAGTACTTC.

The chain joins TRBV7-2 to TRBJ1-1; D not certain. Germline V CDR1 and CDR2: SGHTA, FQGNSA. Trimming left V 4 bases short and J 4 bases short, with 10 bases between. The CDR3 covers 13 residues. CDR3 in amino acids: CASSWKLFTEAFF. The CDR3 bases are TGTGCCAGCAGCTGGAAGTTGTTCACTGAAGCTTTCTTT.

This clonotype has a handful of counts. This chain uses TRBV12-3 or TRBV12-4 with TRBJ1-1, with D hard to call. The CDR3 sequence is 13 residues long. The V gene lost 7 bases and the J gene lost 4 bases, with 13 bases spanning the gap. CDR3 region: CASITIGGTEAFF. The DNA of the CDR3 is TGTGCCAGCATCACTATAGGTGGCACTGAAGCTTTCTTT.

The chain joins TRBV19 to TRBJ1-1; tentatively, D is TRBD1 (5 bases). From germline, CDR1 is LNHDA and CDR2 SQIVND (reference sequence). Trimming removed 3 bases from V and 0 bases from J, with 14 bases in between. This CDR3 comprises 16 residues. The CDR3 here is CASSIQGVIVNTEAFF. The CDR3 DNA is TGTGCCAGTAGTATTCAAGGGGTTATCGTGAACACTGAAGCTTTCTTT. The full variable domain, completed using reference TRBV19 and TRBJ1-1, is DGGITQSPKYLFRKEGQNVTLSCEQNLNHDAMYWYRQDPGQGLRLIYYSQIVNDFQKGDIAEGYSVSREKKESFPLTVTSAQKNPTAFYLCASSIQGVIVNTEAFFGQGTRLTVV.

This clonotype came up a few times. Written as DNA, the CDR3 is TGTGCCAGCAGTCCCTGGACAGGGCGACCCTACGAGCAGTACTTC. It encodes CASSPWTGRPYEQYF. The chain has TRBV6-2 or TRBV6-3 and TRBJ2-7, with 8 bases lining up with TRBD1. The V gene's germline CDR1 is MNHEY and CDR2 SVGEGT. CDR3 length equals 15 residues. V gave up 5 bases and J gave up 2 bases; unmatched junction bases: 8.

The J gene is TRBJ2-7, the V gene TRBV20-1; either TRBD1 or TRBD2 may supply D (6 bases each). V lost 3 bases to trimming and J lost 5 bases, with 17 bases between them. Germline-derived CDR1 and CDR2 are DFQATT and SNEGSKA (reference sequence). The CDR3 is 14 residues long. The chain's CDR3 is CSARTSSGANEQYF. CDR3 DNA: TGCAGTGCTAGGACCAGCTCGGGGGCGAACGAGCAGTACTTC.

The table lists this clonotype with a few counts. This CDR3 is CASSSRQEAFF. As DNA, the CDR3 is TGTGCCAGCAGCTCTAGACAGGAAGCTTTCTTT. The genes are TRBV7-9 and TRBJ1-1, with D possibly matching TRBD1 (5 bases). V lost 4 bases and J 8 bases, leaving 8 bases between the germline ends. This CDR3 comprises 11 residues. Germline V CDR1 and CDR2: SEHNR, FQNEAQ (reference sequence). The whole variable domain, filled in from reference TRBV7-9 and TRBJ1-1, reads DTGVSQNPRHKITKRGQNVTFRCDPISEHNRLYWYRQTLGQGPEFLTYFQNEAQLEKSRLLSDRFSAERPKGSFSTLEIQRTEQGDSAMYLCASSSRQEAFFGQGTRLTVV.

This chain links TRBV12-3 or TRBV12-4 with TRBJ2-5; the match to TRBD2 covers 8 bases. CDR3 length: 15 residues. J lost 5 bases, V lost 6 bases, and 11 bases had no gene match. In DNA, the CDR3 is TGTGCCAGCAGACCCGCTAGCGGGTTGAGGGAGACCCAGTACTTC. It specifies CASRPASGLRETQYF.

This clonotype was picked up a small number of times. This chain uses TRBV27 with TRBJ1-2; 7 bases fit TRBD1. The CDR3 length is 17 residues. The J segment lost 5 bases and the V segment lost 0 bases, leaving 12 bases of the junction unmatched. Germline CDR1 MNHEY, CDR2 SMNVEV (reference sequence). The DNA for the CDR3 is TGTGCCAGCAGTTTATCGCGGGGGGACAGCCTGACATATGGCTACACCTTC. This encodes CASSLSRGDSLTYGYTF.

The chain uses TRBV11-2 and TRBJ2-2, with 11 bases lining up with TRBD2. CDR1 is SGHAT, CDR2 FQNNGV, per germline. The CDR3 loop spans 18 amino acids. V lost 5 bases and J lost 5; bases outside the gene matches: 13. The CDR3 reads CASSRPPGTSGSTGELFF. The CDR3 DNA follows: TGTGCCAGCAGCCGGCCGCCCGGGACTAGCGGTTCGACCGGGGAGCTGTTTTTT.

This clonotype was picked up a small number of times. The CDR3 loop reads CSASGGGHYEQYF. CDR3 coding DNA: TGCAGCGCCTCGGGGGGGGGGCATTACGAGCAGTACTTC. The chain carries TRBV29-1 and TRBJ2-7; 8 bases agree with TRBD2. From germline, CDR1 is SQVTM and CDR2 ANQGSEA. With 7 bases clipped from V and 4 bases from J, the junction kept 9 bases outside the gene matches. The CDR3 extends over 13 amino acids.

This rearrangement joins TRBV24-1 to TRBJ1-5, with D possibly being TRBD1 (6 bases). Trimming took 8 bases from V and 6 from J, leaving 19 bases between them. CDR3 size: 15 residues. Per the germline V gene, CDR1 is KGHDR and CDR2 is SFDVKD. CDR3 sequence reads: CATIEPSAGAQPQHF. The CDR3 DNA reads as TGTGCCACCATCGAACCCTCGGCGGGGGCTCAGCCCCAGCATTTT.

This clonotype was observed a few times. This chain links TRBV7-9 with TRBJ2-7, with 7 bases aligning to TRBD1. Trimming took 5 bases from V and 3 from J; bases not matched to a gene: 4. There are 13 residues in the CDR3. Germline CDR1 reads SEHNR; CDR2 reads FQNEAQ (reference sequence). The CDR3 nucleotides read TGTGCCAGCAGCGTTAGACAGGGCTACGAGCAGTACTTC. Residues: CASSVRQGYEQYF.

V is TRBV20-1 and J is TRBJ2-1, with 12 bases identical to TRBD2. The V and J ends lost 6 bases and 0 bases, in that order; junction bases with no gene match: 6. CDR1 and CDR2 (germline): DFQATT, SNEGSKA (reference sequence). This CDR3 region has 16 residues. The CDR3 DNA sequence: TGCAGTGCGCCTGGGACTAGCGGGTTCTCCTACAATGAGCAGTTCTTC. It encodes CSAPGTSGFSYNEQFF.

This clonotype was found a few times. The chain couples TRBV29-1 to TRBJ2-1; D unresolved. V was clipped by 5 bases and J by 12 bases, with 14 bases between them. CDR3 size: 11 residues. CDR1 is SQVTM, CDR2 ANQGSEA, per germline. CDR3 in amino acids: CSVWKGLGQFF. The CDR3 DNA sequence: TGCAGCGTTTGGAAGGGTCTCGGGCAGTTCTTC.

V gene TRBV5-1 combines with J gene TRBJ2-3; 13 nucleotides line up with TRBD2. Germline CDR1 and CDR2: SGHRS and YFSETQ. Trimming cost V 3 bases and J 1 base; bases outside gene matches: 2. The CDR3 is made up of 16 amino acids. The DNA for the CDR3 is TGCGCCAGCAGCTGGGGGACTAGCGGGGGCACAGATACGCAGTATTTT. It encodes CASSWGTSGGTDTQYF.

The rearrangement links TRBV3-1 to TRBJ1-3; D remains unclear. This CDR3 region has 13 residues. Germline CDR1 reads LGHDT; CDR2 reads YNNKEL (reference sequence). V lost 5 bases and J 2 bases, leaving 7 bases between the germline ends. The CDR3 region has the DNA TGTGCCAGCAGCTCCTTCGCTGGAAACACCATATATTTT. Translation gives CASSSFAGNTIYF.